The present T cell receptor (beta chain) was sequenced within a study of PD-L1 blockade in urothelial cancer. Study information: Timepoints chosen for blood analysis were 3 weeks (second dose) and 6 weeks after treatment start. Blood samples had a median of around 150,000 T cells.

The data were produced by immunoSEQ multiplex PCR, yet TCRdb's version contains in-frame clones alone and is incomplete. The sample shows approximately 58,000 clones, about four fifths of them seen only once. This clone was counted between two and nine times. Specimen: PBMCs, collected around atezolizumab (anti-PD-L1) treatment. The clonotype originates from a man aged 65-85 years with urothelial cancer.

Here the CDR3 DNA reads TGTGCCAGCAGCTTAAACGGGGGCACTGAAGCTTTCTTT. Protein product: CASSLNGGTEAFF. The chain couples TRBV7-6 to TRBJ1-1, with D possibly being TRBD1 (5 bases). This CDR3 region has 13 residues. Per germline, CDR1 SGHVS and CDR2 FNYEAQ. Trimming cost V 2 bases and J 4 bases, with 8 bases left between them.